These 10 T cell receptor beta chains were all obtained from the same sample, sequenced in a study of cytomegalovirus exposure and HLA in healthy donors. TCRdb's copy holds only in-frame clones and misses some; the assay was immunoSEQ multiplex PCR. This table holds about 250,000 clones, roughly 89% found once. The sequenced sample consisted of PBMCs. All receptors derive from a man between 18 and 29 years old in good health and CMV-seronegative.

The rearrangement uses TRBV30 and TRBJ1-3, with unresolved D. Germline loops: CDR1 GTSNPN, CDR2 SVGIG (reference sequence). Trimming shortened V by 3 bases and J by 0 bases, and 3 bases separated the two germline ends. The CDR3 sequence is 12 residues long. This CDR3 is CAWRASGNTIYF. CDR3 DNA: TGTGCCTGGAGAGCCTCTGGAAACACCATATATTTT.

V and J are TRBV6-1 and TRBJ2-1; 9 bases are shared with TRBD2. Per the germline V gene, CDR1 is MNHNS and CDR2 is SASEGT. The junction had 6 bases not matched to a gene; V was cut back by 7 bases and J by 2 bases. This CDR3 has 15 residues. The CDR3 DNA reads as TGTGCCAGCACGATAGCGGGAGCCCCCTACAATGAGCAGTTCTTC. Amino acid sequence: CASTIAGAPYNEQFF.

The V gene is TRBV9, the J gene TRBJ1-2; 10 nucleotides match TRBD1. Germline V gives CDR1 SGDLS, CDR2 YYNGEE. This CDR3 spans 15 amino acids. The V segment lost 0 bases and the J segment 4 bases; nucleotides outside the gene matches: 3. CDR3 DNA: TGTGCCAGCAGCGTAGAGTGGACAGGGGGCTATGGCTACACCTTC. Its translation is CASSVEWTGGYGYTF.

The rearrangement joins TRBV6-1 to TRBJ1-3; 7 bases fit TRBD1. This CDR3 contains 17 residues. CDR1 MNHNS and CDR2 SASEGT come from the germline V gene. V was clipped by 2 bases and J by 0 bases; unmatched bases: 7. The CDR3 bases are TGTGCCAGCAGTGAAATACCGGGACAGCTCTCTGGAAACACCATATATTTT. Encoded protein: CASSEIPGQLSGNTIYF.

This clone appeared many times. This sequence joins TRBV6-5 and TRBJ2-7; perhaps TRBD1 as D (6 bases). The V end lost 2 bases, the J end lost 0 bases, and 8 bases lay between the germline ends. In germline, CDR1 is MNHEY, CDR2 SVGAGI. The CDR3 has 14 amino acids. In DNA form, the CDR3 reads TGTGCCAGCAGTTACGGACAGAGCTCCTACGAGCAGTACTTC. Translating it yields CASSYGQSSYEQYF.

This chain uses TRBV4-1 with TRBJ1-1, with D unclear. Deletions cut 0 bases from V and 0 bases from J, with 11 bases between. Germline CDR1 and CDR2: MGHRA and YSYEKL. This CDR3 is built from 16 residues. CDR3 loop: CASSQEATNMNTEAFF. For the CDR3, the DNA is TGCGCCAGCAGCCAAGAAGCCACTAATATGAACACTGAAGCTTTCTTT.

The V call is TRBV7-9, the J call TRBJ1-2; D is unresolved. Between the trimmed V and J ends, which lost 0 bases and 8 bases, there was a span of 10 bases. CDR1 and CDR2 (germline): SEHNR, FQNEAQ (reference sequence). The CDR3 spans 13 residues. The CDR3 sequence is CASSLAFGEGYTF. The CDR3 region has the DNA TGTGCCAGCAGCTTAGCGTTCGGTGAGGGCTACACCTTC.

The chain joins TRBV11-2 to TRBJ1-2, with 9 positions matching TRBD1. Germline-derived CDR1 and CDR2 are SGHAT and FQNNGV. V was clipped by 0 bases and J by 2 bases; unmatched bases: 7. The CDR3 runs to 17 residues. The CDR3 DNA reads TGTGCCAGCAGCTTAGATCCTTTCGGACAGGGGAACTATGGCTACACCTTC. It is translated as CASSLDPFGQGNYGYTF. Supplemented by reference TRBV11-2 and TRBJ1-2, the full variable domain reads EAGVAQSPRYKIIEKRQSVAFWCNPISGHATLYWYQQILGQGPKLLIQFQNNGVVDDSQLPKDRFSAERLKGVDSTLKIQPAKLEDSAVYLCASSLDPFGQGNYGYTFGSGTRLTVV.

The chain joins TRBV7-9 to TRBJ1-2; D remains unclear. The CDR3 consists of 11 residues. Trimming took 5 bases from V and 5 from J, leaving 6 bases between them. Germline assignment: CDR1 SEHNR and CDR2 FQNEAQ (reference sequence). The CDR3 is CASSREYGYTF. DNA of the CDR3: TGTGCCAGCAGCCGCGAATATGGCTACACCTTC.

The chain is built from TRBV11-2 and TRBJ1-4; TRBD1 is a possible D gene (5 bases). This CDR3 is built from 14 residues. V shed 5 bases and J shed 5 bases, with 12 bases lying between them. Germline V gene sequence: CDR1 SGHAT, CDR2 FQNNGV. In DNA, the CDR3 is TGTGCCAGCAGCCTTGGAAGGGGAAATGAAAAACTGTTTTTT. Its protein product is CASSLGRGNEKLFF.